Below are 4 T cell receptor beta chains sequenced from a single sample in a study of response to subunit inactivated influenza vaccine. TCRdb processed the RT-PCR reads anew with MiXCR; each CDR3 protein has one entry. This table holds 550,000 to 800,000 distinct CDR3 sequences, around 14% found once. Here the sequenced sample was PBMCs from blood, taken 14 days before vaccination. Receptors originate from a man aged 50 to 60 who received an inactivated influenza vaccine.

The DNA of the CDR3 is TGTGCCAGCAGTTCAACCAGACAGGGGAAGGAATCCTACGAGCAGTACTTC. It codes for CASSSTRQGKESYEQYF. This chain joins TRBV12-3 or TRBV12-4 and TRBJ2-7; 8 positions agree with TRBD1. CDR3 length equals 17 residues. Germline trimming cut 4 bases from V and 1 base from J; bases unmatched to any gene: 12.

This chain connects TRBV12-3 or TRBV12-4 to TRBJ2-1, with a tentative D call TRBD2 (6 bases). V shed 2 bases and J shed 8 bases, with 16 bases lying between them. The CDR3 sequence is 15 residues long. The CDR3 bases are TGTGCCAGCAGTTTATCTATGGGGGGAGGTGATGAGCAGTTCTTC. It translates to CASSLSMGGGDEQFF.

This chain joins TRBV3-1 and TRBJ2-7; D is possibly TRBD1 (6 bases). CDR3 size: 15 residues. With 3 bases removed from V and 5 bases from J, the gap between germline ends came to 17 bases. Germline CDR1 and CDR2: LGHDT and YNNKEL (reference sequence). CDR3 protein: CASSHRTAFGDEQYF. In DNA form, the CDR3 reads TGTGCCAGCAGCCACCGGACAGCGTTCGGCGACGAGCAGTACTTC.

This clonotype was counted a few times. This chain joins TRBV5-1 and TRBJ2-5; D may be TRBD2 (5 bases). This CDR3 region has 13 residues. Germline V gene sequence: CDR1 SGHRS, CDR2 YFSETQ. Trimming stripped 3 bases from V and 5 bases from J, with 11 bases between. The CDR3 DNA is TGCGCCAGCAGCTCGGACCGGAGGGAGACCCAGTACTTC. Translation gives CASSSDRRETQYF.